This T cell receptor beta chain was obtained from a study of blood T cell repertoires in COVID-19. Study-level background: Sites in the United States, Italy and Spain provided acute and convalescent COVID-19 samples.

Authors' data handling: The authors estimated nucleated cell counts from reference gene primer amplification. Clones were read by immunoSEQ multiplex PCR, and TCRdb kept only the in-frame ones, dropping some. From that table come the V and J calls and clone size; the DNA was used to work out D and trimming. The sample shows about 260,000 clones, about 87% of them seen only once. Residents of 24 US areas, aged roughly 18 to 95 years, made up the participants. The TCR originated in a woman in her forties or fifties who had recovered from COVID-19. Sequencing was performed on PBMCs or T cells enriched from blood (not recorded which).

This CDR3 is CASSLEGRDNQPQHF. CDR3 coding DNA: TGTGCCAGCAGCTTAGAGGGCAGGGACAATCAGCCCCAGCATTTT. The V and J genes are TRBV7-2 and TRBJ1-5; D is perhaps TRBD1 (5 bases). Trimming took off 1 base at V and 3 bases at J, with 10 bases between the two ends. The CDR3 consists of 15 residues. The V gene's germline CDR1 is SGHTA and CDR2 FQGNSA. The whole variable domain, filled in from reference TRBV7-2 and TRBJ1-5, reads GAGVSQSPSNKVTEKGKDVELRCDPISGHTALYWYRQSLGQGLEFLIYFQGNSAPDKSGLPSDRFSAERTGGSVSTLTIQRTQQEDSAVYLCASSLEGRDNQPQHFGDGTRLSIL.